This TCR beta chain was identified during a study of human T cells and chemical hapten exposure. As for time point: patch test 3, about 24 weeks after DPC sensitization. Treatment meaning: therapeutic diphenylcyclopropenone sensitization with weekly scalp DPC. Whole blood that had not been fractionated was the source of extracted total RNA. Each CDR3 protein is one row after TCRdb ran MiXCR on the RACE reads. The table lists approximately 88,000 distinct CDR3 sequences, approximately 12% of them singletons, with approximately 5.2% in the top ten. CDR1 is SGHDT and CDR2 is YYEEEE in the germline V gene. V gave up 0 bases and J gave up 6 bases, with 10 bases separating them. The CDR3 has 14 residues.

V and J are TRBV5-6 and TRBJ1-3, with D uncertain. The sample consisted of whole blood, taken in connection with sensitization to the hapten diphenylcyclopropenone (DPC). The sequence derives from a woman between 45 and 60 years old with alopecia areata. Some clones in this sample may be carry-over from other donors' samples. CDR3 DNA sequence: TGTGCCAGCAGCTTGGAAAGGACCGCAAACACCATATATTTT. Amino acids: CASSLERTANTIYF. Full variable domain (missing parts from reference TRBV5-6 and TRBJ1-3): DAGVTQSPTHLIKTRGQQVTLRCSPKSGHDTVSWYQQALGQGPQFIFQYYEEEERQRGNFPDRFSGHQFPNYSSELNVNALLLGDSALYLCASSLERTANTIYFGEGSWLTVV.